The subject of this entry is one TCR beta chain. The clone's antigen remains unknown. Base qualities are not recorded, but no much larger clone differs from it by a single base. As encoded in the germline V gene (reference sequence), CDR1 is SGHNT while CDR2 is YYREEE. From the cysteine through the phenylalanine, the CDR3 covers 15 amino acids. Only the CDR3 DNA stays, 45 bases, in frame from base 1. V was cut back by 6 bases and J by 0 bases, leaving a gap of 13 bases between them. This sample was taken from a study of OX40 agonist ivuxolimab in advanced cancers. Looking at the study overall: Ivuxolimab was a fully human IgG2 agonistic monoclonal antibody targeting the costimulatory receptor OX40 (CD134). Intravenous ivuxolimab was administered to patients every 2 weeks at six dose levels: 0.01, 0.1, 0.3, 1.5, 3 and 10 mg/kg. Among the approximately 50 dose-escalation patients, 19 had hepatocellular carcinoma, some 15 melanoma, 9 renal cell carcinoma and 9 head and neck cancer. In the dose-escalation cohort, 82.7% of patients were male, and the mean age was approximately 60 years, with a range of roughly 23 to 85. Patients were allowed to have had prior anti-PD-1, anti-PD-L1 or anti-CTLA-4 therapy, and 40% of the dose-escalation patients had been treated with checkpoint inhibitors. Partial responses occurred in three dose-escalation patients, of whom one had hepatocellular carcinoma and two had cutaneous melanoma. Peripheral TCRbeta sequencing was intended to test whether TCR sequence diversity was altered and clonal T-cell expansion was caused by ivuxolimab. The paper reports the monotherapy dose-escalation portion (N = 52 patients) of the phase I ivuxolimab trial. The investigation overall reported the following: In the 0.1-3.0 mg/kg groups, partial responders had among the lowest normalized peripheral clonal expansion, particularly in CD8+ T cells. Clonal expansion of both CD4+ and CD8+ blood T cells was observed from baseline to week 6 at doses 0.1 to 3.0 mg/kg. After ivuxolimab, expanded clones were on average more numerous among CD8+ T cells than among CD4+ T cells. Low levels of normalized T-cell clonal expansion were also seen in some nonresponding patients. The antigen specificity of the clonally expanded peripheral T cells was not determined.

The trial excluded patients who had a history of autoimmune disease or were on systemic immunosuppression. Peripheral blood for TCR sequencing was collected from all dose cohorts at baseline, on cycle 4 day 1, and on cycle 7 day 1. Samples were obtained from an open-label, multicenter, first-in-human phase I dose-escalation trial of ivuxolimab. Adults with locally advanced or metastatic head and neck squamous cell, hepatocellular, melanoma or renal cell carcinoma were enrolled in the trial. Before TCR sequencing, CD4+ and CD8+ T cells were separately sorted from peripheral blood. Genomic DNA was extracted from sorted cells for sequencing of the TCRbeta CDR3 region. The immunoSEQ Assay was used for sequencing of TCRbeta CDR3 regions. TCRdb obtained this table from immuneACCESS and retained in-frame rearrangements with V and J assigned. These tables miss some clones; where compared with another copy, unresolved V genes account for less than half of the shortfall, and the remainder is unexplained. The sample table holds 65,000 to 90,000 clones, of which 75% to 95% were seen once. Approximately 0.49% of the sample belongs to the ten largest clones.

This chain joins TRBV5-4 to TRBJ2-1; TRBD2 is possibly the D segment (5 matching bases). This sequence originates from an adult with an advanced solid tumor such as melanoma, head and neck, liver or kidney cancer. This sample comprised CD4+ or CD8+ T cells sorted from blood, obtained in a trial of the OX40 agonist ivuxolimab. The DNA is TGTGCCAGCAAGGAGGAACTTAGCTCCTACAATGAGCAGTTCTTC. Its product reads: CASKEELSSYNEQFF.